One sample yielded the 17 T cell receptor beta chains listed below, sequenced in a study of beta chain features in type 1 diabetes. Study-level points and caveats: People with Type 1 diabetes carried modestly yet significantly shorter TCRB CDR3s in all four CD4+ subsets.

These receptors have no known antigen. Since all of the isolated RNA was reverse transcribed, expressed TCRB transcripts were what got sequenced. Method: immunoSEQ multiplex PCR; TCRdb's copy keeps in-frame clones and lacks some. The data contain under 850,000 clones, roughly an eighth of them singletons. Sequenced material: naive CD4+ T cells from blood. The source of these receptors is a man younger than 30 with type 1 diabetes.

This sequence joins TRBV5-1 and TRBJ1-4, with D maybe TRBD1 (5 bases). The germline V and J ends were trimmed by 3 bases and 8 bases, with 14 bases remaining between them. CDR3 size: 14 residues. Germline V gene data show CDR1 as SGHRS and CDR2 as YFSETQ. DNA of the CDR3: TGCGCCAGCAGCTCCGACGACAGTTACGAAAAACTGTTTTTT. It yields the protein CASSSDDSYEKLFF.

This clone was observed a handful of times. The V gene is TRBV19, the J gene TRBJ1-1, with D uncertain. With 3 bases removed from V and 0 bases from J, the gap between germline ends came to 5 bases. The CDR3 has 13 amino acids. Germline V gene sequence: CDR1 LNHDA, CDR2 SQIVND (reference sequence). DNA of the CDR3: TGTGCCAGTAGTATTACCGTGAACACTGAAGCTTTCTTT. Protein sequence: CASSITVNTEAFF.

This chain joins TRBV10-3 and TRBJ1-2, with no clear D. This CDR3 region has 13 residues. V dropped 7 bases and J dropped 4 bases, with 13 bases sitting between them. The germline V gene has CDR1 ENHRY and CDR2 SYGVKD. CDR3: CAITSGLLYGYTF. The CDR3 nucleotides are TGTGCCATCACATCAGGACTCCTCTATGGCTACACCTTC.

The chain links TRBV30 to TRBJ2-3, with 11 bases identical to TRBD2. CDR3 length: 15 residues. Per germline, CDR1 GTSNPN and CDR2 SVGIG (reference sequence). With V trimmed by 1 base and J by 3 bases, 3 bases remained unmatched. CDR3 sequence reads: CAWSATSGVTDTQYF. CDR3 bases: TGTGCCTGGAGTGCGACTAGCGGGGTAACAGATACGCAGTATTTT.

This clone was detected a few times. The chain joins TRBV2 to TRBJ1-2, with 9 bases lining up with TRBD1. Germline V gene data show CDR1 as SNHLY and CDR2 as FYNNEI. The V gene end was trimmed by 4 bases and the J gene end by 4 bases; junction bases not matched to a gene: 1. CDR3 length equals 13 residues. The CDR3 coding sequence is TGTGCCAGCAGTGCGGGACAGGGCTATGGCTACACCTTC. Translating it yields CASSAGQGYGYTF.

In its sample, this clone was seen a few times. The chain links TRBV13 to TRBJ2-7, with a possible D match to TRBD2 (6 bases). This CDR3 has 15 residues. Germline-derived CDR1 and CDR2 are PRHDT and FYEKMQ (reference sequence). Trimming removed 5 bases from V and 3 bases from J, with 17 bases in between. This CDR3 is CASSPRGTLGYEQYF. The DNA for the CDR3 is TGTGCCAGCAGCCCCCGGGGGACCTTGGGCTACGAGCAGTACTTC.

This clone came up a few times. The rearrangement links TRBV6-5 to TRBJ2-7; 7 bases map to TRBD2. J lost 12 bases, V lost 2 bases, and 7 bases had no gene match. CDR3 length: 12 residues. Germline assignment: CDR1 MNHEY and CDR2 SVGAGI. This CDR3 is CASSYGGEPWYF. The CDR3 nucleotides read TGTGCCAGCAGTTACGGGGGGGAACCCTGGTACTTC.

J is TRBJ1-4 and V is TRBV5-1, with 9 bases aligning to TRBD1. The trim removed 5 bases at V and 5 bases at J, leaving 7 bases unmatched. Germline-derived CDR1 and CDR2 are SGHRS and YFSETQ. This CDR3 contains 15 residues. For the CDR3, the DNA is TGCGCCAGCAGGAAAAGCGGGACAGGGAATGAAAAACTGTTTTTT. It codes for CASRKSGTGNEKLFF. The whole variable domain, filled in from reference TRBV5-1 and TRBJ1-4, reads KAGVTQTPRYLIKTRGQQVTLSCSPISGHRSVSWYQQTPGQGLQFLFEYFSETQRNKGNFPGRFSGRQFSNSRSEMNVSTLELGDSALYLCASRKSGTGNEKLFFGSGTQLSVL.

This sequence joins TRBV6-5 and TRBJ1-1; D uncertain. Trimming cost V 7 bases and J 8 bases, with 11 bases left between them. Germline-derived CDR1 and CDR2 are MNHEY and SVGAGI. The CDR3 sequence is 11 residues long. DNA of the CDR3: TGTGCCAGCACCACCCTTTGGGAAGCTTTCTTT. Translating gives CASTTLWEAFF.

The rearrangement uses TRBV7-9 and TRBJ2-6, with TRBD1 matching over 7 bases. This CDR3 has 18 amino acids. The ends lost 6 bases at V and 0 bases at J; junction bases unmatched: 11. The germline gives CDR1 SEHNR, CDR2 FQNEAQ (reference sequence). CDR3 residues: CASRSGTEFDSGANVLTF. The CDR3 region has the DNA TGTGCCAGCAGGTCCGGGACAGAGTTCGACTCTGGGGCCAACGTCCTGACTTTC.

This clone was seen only a few times. One end of the junction is discordant with germline, which a read error may explain. V and J are TRBV7-7 and TRBJ2-2, with D perhaps TRBD1 (6 bases). In germline, CDR1 is SSHAT, CDR2 FNYEAQ (reference sequence). This CDR3 has 16 residues. The CDR3 loop is CASSLAPTGIGGELFF. CDR3 nucleotides: TGTGCTAGCAGCTTAGCCCCCACAGGGATAGGCGGGGAGCTGTTTTTT.

The V and J genes are TRBV18 and TRBJ2-2, with D possibly TRBD2 on 6 matching bases. CDR1 and CDR2 (germline): KGHSH, LQKENI. The V end was cut by 0 bases, the J end by 7 bases, with 12 bases between. The CDR3 runs to 15 residues. CDR3 residues: CASSPPNSGNGELFF. In DNA, the CDR3 is TGTGCCAGCTCACCACCTAATAGCGGCAACGGGGAGCTGTTTTTT.

This clone was seen only a few times. This chain links TRBV25-1 with TRBJ1-6; TRBD1 matches at 7 bases. Germline values: CDR1 MGHDK, CDR2 SYGVNS. CDR3 length: 13 amino acids. J gave up 6 bases and V 7 bases, and 3 bases lay outside the gene matches. The chain's CDR3 is CASKGTVNSPLHF. DNA for the CDR3: TGTGCCAGCAAAGGGACAGTTAATTCACCCCTCCACTTT.

This chain joins TRBV7-2 and TRBJ2-7; D is possibly TRBD2 (6 bases). The CDR3 consists of 14 residues. CDR1 and CDR2 (germline): SGHTA, FQGNSA. Trimming left V 5 bases short and J 2 bases short, with 13 bases between. The CDR3 DNA reads as TGTGCCAGCAGCCCCTTTGCGGGGACCTACGAGCAGTACTTC. It codes for CASSPFAGTYEQYF.

This clone came up a few times. V usage is TRBV23-1 and J usage is TRBJ1-2; no firm D call. TRBV23-1 is filed as an ORF, its function uncertain. The CDR3 has 13 residues. Trimming left V 7 bases short and J 4 bases short, with 13 bases between. The CDR3, as DNA: TGCGCCAGCACCCCCGGAGGGATCTATGGCTACACCTTC. Amino acid sequence: CASTPGGIYGYTF.

In this sample, this clone turned up a few times. The chain couples TRBV7-6 to TRBJ2-5, with 8 bases aligning to TRBD1. The CDR3 loop spans 15 amino acids. Germline CDR1 and CDR2: SGHVS and FNYEAQ. V gave up 5 bases and J gave up 5 bases; unmatched junction bases: 10. Written as DNA, the CDR3 is TGTGCCAGCAGCCCTAGGGACAGGCTAGTGGAGACCCAGTACTTC. This encodes CASSPRDRLVETQYF.

The chain carries TRBV30 and TRBJ1-6; TRBD1 might be the D (5 bases). Germline V CDR1 and CDR2: GTSNPN, SVGIG (reference sequence). This CDR3 is built from 12 residues. V dropped 2 bases and J dropped 15 bases, with 14 bases sitting between them. The CDR3 coding sequence is TGTGCCTGGAGTATCCCCCCAGGGAACCTCCACTTT. It is translated as CAWSIPPGNLHF.